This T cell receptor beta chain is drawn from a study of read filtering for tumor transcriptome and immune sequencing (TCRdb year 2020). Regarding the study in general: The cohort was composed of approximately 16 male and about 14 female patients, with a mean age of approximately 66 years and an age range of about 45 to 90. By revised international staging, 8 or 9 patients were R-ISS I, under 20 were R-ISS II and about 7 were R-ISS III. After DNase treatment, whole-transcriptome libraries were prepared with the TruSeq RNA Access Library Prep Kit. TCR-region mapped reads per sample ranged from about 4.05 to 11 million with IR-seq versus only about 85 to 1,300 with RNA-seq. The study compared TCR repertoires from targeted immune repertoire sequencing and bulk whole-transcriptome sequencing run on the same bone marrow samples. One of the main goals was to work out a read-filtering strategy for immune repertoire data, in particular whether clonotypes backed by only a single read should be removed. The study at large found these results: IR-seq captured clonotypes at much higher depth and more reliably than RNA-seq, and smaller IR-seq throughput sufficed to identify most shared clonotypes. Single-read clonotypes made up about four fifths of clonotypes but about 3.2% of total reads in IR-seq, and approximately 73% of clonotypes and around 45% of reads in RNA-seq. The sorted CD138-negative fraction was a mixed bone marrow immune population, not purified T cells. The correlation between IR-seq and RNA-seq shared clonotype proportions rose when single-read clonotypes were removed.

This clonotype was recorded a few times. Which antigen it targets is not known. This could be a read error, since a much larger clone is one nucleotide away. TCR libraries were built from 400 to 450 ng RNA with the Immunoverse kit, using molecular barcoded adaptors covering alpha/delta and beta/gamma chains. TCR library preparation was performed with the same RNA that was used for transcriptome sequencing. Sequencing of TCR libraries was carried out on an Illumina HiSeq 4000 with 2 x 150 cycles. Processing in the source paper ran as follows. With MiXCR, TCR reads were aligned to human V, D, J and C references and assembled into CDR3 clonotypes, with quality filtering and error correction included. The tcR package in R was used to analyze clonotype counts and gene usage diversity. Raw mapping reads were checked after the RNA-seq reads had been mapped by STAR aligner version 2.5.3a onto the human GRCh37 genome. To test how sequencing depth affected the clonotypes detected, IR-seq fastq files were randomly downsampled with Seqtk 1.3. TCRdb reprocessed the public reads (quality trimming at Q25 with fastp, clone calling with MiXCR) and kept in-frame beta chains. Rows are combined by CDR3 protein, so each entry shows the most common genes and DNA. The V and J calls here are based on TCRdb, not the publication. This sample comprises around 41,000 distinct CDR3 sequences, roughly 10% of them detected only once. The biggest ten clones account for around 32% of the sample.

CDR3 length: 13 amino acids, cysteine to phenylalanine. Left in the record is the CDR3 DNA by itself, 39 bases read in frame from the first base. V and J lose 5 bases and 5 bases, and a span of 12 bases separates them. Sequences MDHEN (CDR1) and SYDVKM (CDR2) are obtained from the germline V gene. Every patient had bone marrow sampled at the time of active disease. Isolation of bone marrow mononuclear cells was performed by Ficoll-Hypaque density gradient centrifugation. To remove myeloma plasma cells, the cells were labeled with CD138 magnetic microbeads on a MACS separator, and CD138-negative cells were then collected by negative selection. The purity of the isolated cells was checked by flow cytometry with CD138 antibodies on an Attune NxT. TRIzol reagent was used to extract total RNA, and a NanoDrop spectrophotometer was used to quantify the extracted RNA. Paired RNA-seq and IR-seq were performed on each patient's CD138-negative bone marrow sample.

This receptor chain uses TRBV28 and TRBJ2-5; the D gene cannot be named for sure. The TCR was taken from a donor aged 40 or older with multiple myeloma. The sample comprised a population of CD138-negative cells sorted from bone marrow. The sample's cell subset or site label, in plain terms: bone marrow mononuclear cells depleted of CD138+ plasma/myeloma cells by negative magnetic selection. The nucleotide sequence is TGTGCCAGCAGTACGAGGTTTCCGGAGACCCAGTACTTC. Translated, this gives CASSTRFPETQYF.